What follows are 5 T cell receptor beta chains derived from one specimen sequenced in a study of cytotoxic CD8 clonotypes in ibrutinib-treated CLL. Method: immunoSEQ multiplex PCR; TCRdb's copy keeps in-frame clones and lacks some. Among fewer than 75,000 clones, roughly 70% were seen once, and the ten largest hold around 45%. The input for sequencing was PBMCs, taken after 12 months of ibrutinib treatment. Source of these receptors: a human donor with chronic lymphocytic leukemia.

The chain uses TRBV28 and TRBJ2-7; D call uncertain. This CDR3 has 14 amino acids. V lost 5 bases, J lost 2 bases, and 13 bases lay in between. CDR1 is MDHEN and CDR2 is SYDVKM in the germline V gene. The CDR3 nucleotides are TGTGCCAGCAGTCTAGGTATCCTTCCCTACGAGCAGTACTTC. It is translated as CASSLGILPYEQYF.

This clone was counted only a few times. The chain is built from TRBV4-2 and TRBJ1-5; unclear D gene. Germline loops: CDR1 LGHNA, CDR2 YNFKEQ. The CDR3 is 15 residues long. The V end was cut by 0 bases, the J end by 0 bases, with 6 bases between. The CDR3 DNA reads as TGTGCCAGCAGCCAAGATTTATATAGCAATCAGCCCCAGCATTTT. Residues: CASSQDLYSNQPQHF.

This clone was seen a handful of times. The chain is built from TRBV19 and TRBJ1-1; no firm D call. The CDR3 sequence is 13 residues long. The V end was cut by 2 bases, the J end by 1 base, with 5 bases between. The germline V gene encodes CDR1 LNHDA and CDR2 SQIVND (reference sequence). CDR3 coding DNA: TGTGCCAGTAGTATACTGGAGAACACTGAAGCTTTCTTT. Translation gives CASSILENTEAFF.

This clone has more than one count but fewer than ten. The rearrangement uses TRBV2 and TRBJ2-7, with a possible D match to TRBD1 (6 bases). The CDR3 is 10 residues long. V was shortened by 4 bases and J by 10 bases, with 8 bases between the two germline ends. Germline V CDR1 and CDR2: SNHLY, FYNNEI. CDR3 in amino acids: CASSGQVQYF. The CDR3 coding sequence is TGTGCCAGCAGTGGACAGGTTCAGTACTTC. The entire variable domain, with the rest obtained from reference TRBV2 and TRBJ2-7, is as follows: EPEVTQTPSHQVTQMGQEVILRCVPISNHLYFYWYRQILGQKVEFLVSFYNNEISEKSEIFDDQFSVERPDGSNFTLKIRSTKLEDSAMYFCASSGQVQYFGPGTRLTVT.

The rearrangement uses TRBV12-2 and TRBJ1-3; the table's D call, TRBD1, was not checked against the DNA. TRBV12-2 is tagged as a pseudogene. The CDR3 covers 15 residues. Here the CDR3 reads CASSPGQGPGNTIYF. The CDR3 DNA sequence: TGTGCCAGCAGCCCGGGACAGGGGCCTGGAAACACCATATATTTT.